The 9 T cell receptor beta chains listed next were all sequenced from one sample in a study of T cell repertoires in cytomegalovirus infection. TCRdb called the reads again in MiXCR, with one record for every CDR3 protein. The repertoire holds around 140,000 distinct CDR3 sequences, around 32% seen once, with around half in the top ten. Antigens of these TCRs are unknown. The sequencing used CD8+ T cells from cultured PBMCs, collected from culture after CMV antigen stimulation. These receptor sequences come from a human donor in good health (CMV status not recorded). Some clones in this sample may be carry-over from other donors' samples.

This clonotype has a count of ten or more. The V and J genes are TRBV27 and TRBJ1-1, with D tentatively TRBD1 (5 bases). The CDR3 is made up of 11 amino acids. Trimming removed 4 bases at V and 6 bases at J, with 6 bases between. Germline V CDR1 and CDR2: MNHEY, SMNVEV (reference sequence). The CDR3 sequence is CASSSGPEAFF. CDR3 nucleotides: TGTGCCAGCAGTTCAGGGCCTGAAGCTTTCTTT.

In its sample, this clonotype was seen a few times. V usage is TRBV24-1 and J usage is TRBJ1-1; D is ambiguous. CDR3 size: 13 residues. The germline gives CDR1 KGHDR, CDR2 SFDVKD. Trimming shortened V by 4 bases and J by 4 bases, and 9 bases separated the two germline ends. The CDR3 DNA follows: TGTGCCACCAGTGACCGCCACAGCACTGAAGCTTTCTTT. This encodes CATSDRHSTEAFF.

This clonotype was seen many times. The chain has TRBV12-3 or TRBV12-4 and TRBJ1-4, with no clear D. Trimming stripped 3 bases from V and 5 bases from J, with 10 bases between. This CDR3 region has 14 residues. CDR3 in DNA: TGTGCCAGCAGTTTCTCAGGTGGGAATGAAAAACTGTTTTTT. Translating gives CASSFSGGNEKLFF.

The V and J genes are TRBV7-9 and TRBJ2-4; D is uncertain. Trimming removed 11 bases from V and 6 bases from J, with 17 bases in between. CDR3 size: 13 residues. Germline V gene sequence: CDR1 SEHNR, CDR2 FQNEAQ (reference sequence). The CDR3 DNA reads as TGTGCCGGCGAAAACGATGAATTAAACATTCAGTACTTC. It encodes CAGENDELNIQYF.

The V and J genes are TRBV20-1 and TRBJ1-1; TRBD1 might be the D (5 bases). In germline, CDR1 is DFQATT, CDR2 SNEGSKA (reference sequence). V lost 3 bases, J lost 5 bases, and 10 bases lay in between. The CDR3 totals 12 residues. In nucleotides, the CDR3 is TGCAGTGCTAGTCGTGGGGGAACTGAAGCTTTCTTT. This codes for CSASRGGTEAFF.

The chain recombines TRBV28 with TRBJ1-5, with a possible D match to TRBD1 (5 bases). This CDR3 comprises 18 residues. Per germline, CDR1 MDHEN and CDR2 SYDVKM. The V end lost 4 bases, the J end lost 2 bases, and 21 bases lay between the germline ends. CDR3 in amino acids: CASSYTWGGSIGNQPQHF. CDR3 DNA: TGTGCCAGCAGTTACACGTGGGGGGGTAGTATCGGCAATCAGCCCCAGCATTTT.

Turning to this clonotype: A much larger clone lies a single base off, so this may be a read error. The CDR3 DNA reads TGTGCCACCATAGAGACTAGAGGGTTGGATACGCAGTATTTT. Its protein product is CATIETRGLDTQYF. This chain connects TRBV19 to TRBJ2-3, with D possibly matching TRBD2 (6 bases). Trimming cost V 10 bases and J 6 bases, with 20 bases left between them. The CDR3 runs 14 residues. From germline, CDR1 is LNHDA and CDR2 SQIVND (reference sequence).

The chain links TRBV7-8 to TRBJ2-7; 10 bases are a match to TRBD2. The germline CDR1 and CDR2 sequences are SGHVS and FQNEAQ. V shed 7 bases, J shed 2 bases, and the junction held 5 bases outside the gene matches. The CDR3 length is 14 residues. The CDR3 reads CASTTSGETYEQYF. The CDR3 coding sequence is TGTGCCAGCACCACTAGCGGGGAAACCTACGAGCAGTACTTC. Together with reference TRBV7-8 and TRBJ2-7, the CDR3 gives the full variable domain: GAGVSQSPRYKVAKRGQDVALRCDPISGHVSLFWYQQALGQGPEFLTYFQNEAQLDKSGLPSDRFFAERPEGSVSTLKIQRTQQEDSAVYLCASTTSGETYEQYFGPGTRLTVT.

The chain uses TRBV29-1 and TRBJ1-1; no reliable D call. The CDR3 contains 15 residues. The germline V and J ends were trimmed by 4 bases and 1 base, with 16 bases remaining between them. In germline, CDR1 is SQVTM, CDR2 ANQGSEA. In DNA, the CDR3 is TGCAGCGTTGGGCTAGACGGAAACCCGAACACTGAAGCTTTCTTT. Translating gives CSVGLDGNPNTEAFF.